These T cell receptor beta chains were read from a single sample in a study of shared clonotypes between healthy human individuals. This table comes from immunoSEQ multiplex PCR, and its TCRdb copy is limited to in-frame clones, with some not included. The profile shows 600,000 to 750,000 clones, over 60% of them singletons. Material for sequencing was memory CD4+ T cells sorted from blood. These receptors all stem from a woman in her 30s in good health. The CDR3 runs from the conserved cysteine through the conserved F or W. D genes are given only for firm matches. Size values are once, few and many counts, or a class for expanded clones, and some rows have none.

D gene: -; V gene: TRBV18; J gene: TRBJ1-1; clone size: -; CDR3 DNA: TGTGCCAGCTCCCCGGTGGCTTACACTGAAGCTTTCTTT; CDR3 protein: CASSPVAYTEAFF
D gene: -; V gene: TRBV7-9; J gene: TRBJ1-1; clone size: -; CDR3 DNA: TGTGCCAGCAGCCCGAGGGCGGCTGAAGCTTTCTTT; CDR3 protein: CASSPRAAEAFF
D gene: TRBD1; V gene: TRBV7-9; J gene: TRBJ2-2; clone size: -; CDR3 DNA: TGTGCCAGCAGCGCCCCCGGGACAGGGGTCGGGGAGCTGTTTTTT; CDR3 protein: CASSAPGTGVGELFF
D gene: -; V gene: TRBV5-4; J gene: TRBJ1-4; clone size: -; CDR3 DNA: TGTGCCAGCAGCTTGGGAGGGGCGAAGGAAAAACTGTTTTTT; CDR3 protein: CASSLGGAKEKLFF
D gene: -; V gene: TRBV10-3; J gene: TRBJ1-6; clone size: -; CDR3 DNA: TGTGCCATCAGTAGGGACGGGGATAATTCACCCCTCCACTTT; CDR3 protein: CAISRDGDNSPLHF
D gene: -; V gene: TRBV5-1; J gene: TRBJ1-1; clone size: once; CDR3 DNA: TGCGCCAGCAGCTTGCTGGGTTCCACTGAAGCTTTCTTT; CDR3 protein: CASSLLGSTEAFF
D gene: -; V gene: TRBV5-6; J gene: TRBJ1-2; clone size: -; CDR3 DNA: TGTGCCAGCAGTCCGCAGACATACTATGGCTACACCTTC; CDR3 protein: CASSPQTYYGYTF
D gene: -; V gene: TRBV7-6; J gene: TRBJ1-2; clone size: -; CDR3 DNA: TGTGCCAGCAGCCAAGGGGCTCCCTCTGATTTCTATGGCTACACCTTC; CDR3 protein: CASSQGAPSDFYGYTF
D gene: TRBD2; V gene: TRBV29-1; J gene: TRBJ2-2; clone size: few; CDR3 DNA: TGCAGCGTTGACGAGAGGTCTAGCGGGAGACGGGAGCTGTTTTTT; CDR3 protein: CSVDERSSGRRELFF
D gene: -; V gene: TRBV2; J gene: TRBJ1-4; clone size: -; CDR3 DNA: TGTGCCAGCGCTCAGGACTCTGAAAAACTGTTTTTT; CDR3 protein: CASAQDSEKLFF
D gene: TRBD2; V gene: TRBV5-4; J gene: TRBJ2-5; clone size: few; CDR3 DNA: TGTGCCAGCAGCTGGGACCCCGCGGGAGCGGGCGAGACCCAGTACTTC; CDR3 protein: CASSWDPAGAGETQYF
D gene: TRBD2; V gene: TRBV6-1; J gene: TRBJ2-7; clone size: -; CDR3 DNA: TGTGCCAGCAGTCCTAGGACTAGCGGCCTCGAGCAGTACTTC; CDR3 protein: CASSPRTSGLEQYF
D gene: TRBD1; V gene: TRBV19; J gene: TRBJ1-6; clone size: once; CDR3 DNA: TGTGCCAGCAGCAGTGGATCGGGACAGGTTGCTAATTCACCCCTCCACTTT; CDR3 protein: CASSSGSGQVANSPLHF
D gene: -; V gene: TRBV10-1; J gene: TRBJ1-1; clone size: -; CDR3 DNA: TGCGCCAGCAGTAAAGGCCTTAACACTGAAGCTTTCTTT; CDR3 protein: CASSKGLNTEAFF
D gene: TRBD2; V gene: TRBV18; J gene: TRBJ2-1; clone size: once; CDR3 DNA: TGTGCCAGCTCACCCCTAGCGGGAAAGAATGAGCAGTTCTTC; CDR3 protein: CASSPLAGKNEQFF
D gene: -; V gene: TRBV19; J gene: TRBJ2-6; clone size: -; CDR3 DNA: TGTGCCAGTAGTATTGGGACCGGGACCGCATTCTCTGGGGCCAACGTCCTGACTTTC; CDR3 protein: CASSIGTGTAFSGANVLTF
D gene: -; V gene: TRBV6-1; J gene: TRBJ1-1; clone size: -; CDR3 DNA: TGTGCCAGCAATGGTGGGGAGACCCAAGCTTTCTTT; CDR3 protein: CASNGGETQAFF
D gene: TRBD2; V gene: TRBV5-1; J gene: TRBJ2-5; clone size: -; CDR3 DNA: TGCGCCAGCAGCTGGGGGAGCGGGAGTGGAGAGACCCAGTACTTC; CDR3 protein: CASSWGSGSGETQYF
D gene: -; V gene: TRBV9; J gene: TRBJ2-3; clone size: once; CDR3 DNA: TGTGCCAGCAGCGCCGGAAAAGGGGCTATCACAGATACGCAGTATTTT; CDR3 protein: CASSAGKGAITDTQYF
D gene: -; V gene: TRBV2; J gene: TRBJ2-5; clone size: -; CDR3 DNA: TGTGCCGGACGTTACCAAGAGACCCAGTACTTC; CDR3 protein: CAGRYQETQYF
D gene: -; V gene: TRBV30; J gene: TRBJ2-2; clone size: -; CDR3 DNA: TGTGCCTGGAGTGTGAAGGGGTCCGGGGAGCTGTTTTTT; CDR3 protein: CAWSVKGSGELFF
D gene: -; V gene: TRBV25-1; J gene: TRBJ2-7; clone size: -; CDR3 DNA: TGTGCCAGCACCAACCGGGACTCATCCTACGAGCAGTACTTC; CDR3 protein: CASTNRDSSYEQYF
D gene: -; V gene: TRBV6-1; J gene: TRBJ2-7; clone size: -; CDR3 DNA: TGTGCCCTGAGGGACGGAAACGAGCAGTACTTC; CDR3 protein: CALRDGNEQYF
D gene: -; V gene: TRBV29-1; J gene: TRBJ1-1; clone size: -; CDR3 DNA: TGCAGCGTTGAAGGACAGGTTAGTACTGAAGCTTTCTTT; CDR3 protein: CSVEGQVSTEAFF
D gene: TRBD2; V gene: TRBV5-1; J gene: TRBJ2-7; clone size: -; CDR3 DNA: TGCGCCAGCAGCTCGGGACTAGAATCCTACGAGCAGTACTTC; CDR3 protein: CASSSGLESYEQYF
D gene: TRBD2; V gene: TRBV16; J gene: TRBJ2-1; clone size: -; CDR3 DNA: TGTGCCAGCAGCCAATCAGCGGGAGGGGGCAATGAGCAGTTCTTC; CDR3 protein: CASSQSAGGGNEQFF
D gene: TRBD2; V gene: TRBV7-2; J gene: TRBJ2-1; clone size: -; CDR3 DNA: TGTGCCAGCAGCTTAGCCGGGACTAATAACAATGAGCAGTTCTTC; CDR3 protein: CASSLAGTNNNEQFF
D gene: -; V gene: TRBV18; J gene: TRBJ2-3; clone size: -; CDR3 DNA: TGTGCCAGCTCCCCCGGAGGGGCCAGCACAGATACGCAGTATTTT; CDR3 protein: CASSPGGASTDTQYF
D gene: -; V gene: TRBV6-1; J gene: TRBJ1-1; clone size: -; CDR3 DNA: TGTGCCATTGCCCAGGTGGTGAACACTGAAGCTTTCTTT; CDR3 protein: CAIAQVVNTEAFF
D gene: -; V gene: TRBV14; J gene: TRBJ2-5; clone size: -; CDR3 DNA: TGTGCCAGCAGCCAAGGGAGACCCCAAGAGACCCAGTACTTC; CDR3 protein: CASSQGRPQETQYF
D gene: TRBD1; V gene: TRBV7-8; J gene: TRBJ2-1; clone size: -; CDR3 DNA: TGTGCCAGCAGCTCCACCGGTAGGGGGCGCAGGAACAATGAGCAGTTCTTC; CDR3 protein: CASSSTGRGRRNNEQFF
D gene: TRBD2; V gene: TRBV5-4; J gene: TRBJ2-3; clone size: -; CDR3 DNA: TGTGCCAGCAGCCAAGGACTAGCGGCGGGGGATACGCAGTATTTT; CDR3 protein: CASSQGLAAGDTQYF
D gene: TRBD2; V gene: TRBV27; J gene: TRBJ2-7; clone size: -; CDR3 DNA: TGTGCCAGCAGTCTCGCGGCGGCGGGAGGGACTGCTGGTGAGCAGTACTTC; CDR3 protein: CASSLAAAGGTAGEQYF
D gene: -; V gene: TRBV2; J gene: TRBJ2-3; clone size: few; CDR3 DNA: TGTGCCAGCACCAGCACAGATACGCAGTATTTT; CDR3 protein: CASTSTDTQYF
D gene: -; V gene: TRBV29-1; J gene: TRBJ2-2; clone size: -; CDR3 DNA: TGCAGCGTAAGACAGGCGACCGGGGAGCTGTTTTTT; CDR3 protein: CSVRQATGELFF
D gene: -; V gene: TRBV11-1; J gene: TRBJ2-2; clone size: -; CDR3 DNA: TGTGCCAGCAGGTGGACGGGCGGGGAGCTGTTTTTT; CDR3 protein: CASRWTGGELFF
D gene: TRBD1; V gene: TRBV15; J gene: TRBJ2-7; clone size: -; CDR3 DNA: TGTGCCACCAGCAGAGATCATACAGGGGGCTCCTACGAGCAGTACTTC; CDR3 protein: CATSRDHTGGSYEQYF
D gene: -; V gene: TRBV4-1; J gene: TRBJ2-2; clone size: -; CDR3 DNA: TGCGCCAGCAGCCAAGATTTTTCCAGGGTCACCGGGGAGCTGTTTTTT; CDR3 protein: CASSQDFSRVTGELFF
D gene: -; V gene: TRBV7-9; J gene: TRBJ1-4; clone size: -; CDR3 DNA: TGTGCCAGTAGCTTGGGGGCCTCAACTAATGAAAAACTGTTTTTT; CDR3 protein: CASSLGASTNEKLFF
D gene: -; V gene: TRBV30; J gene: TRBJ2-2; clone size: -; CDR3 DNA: TGTGCCTGGAGTGGCCTTATGATGGGATCCGGGGAGCTGTTTTTT; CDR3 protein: CAWSGLMMGSGELFF
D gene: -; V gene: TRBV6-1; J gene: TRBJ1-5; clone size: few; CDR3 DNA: TGTGCCAGCAGCCAGGAAATAGATCAGCCCCAGCATTTT; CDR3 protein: CASSQEIDQPQHF
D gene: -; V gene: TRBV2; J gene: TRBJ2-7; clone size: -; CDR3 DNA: TGTGCCAGCAGTGAAGCTGAAATACGCGAGCAGTACTTC; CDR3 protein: CASSEAEIREQYF
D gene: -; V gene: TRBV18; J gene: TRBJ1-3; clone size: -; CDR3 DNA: TGTGCCAGCTCAGCCGAGGCTCCCGGAAACACCATATATTTT; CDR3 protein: CASSAEAPGNTIYF
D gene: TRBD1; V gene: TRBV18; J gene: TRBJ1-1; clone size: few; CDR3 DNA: TGTGCCAGCTCACCCGGAGGGGGCGGTGCCACTGAAGCTTTCTTT; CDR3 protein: CASSPGGGGATEAFF
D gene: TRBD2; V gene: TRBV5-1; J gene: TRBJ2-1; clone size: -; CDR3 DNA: TGCGCCAGCAGCTTGAGGGGCGGGAGCTCCTACAATGAGCAGTTCTTC; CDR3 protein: CASSLRGGSSYNEQFF
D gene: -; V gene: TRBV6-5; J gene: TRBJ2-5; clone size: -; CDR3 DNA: TGTGCCAGCCGAAATATACGGAGGGAAAAAGAGACCCAGTACTTC; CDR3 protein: CASRNIRREKETQYF
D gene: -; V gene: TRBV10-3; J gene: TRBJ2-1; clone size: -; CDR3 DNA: TGTGCCATCAGTGAGTCGGATCGGAATGAGCAGTTCTTC; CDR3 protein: CAISESDRNEQFF
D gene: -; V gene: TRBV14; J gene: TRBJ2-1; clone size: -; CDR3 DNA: TGTGCCAGCAGCCTCTATAGCGGCCTCGGGTACAATGAGCAGTTCTTC; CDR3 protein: CASSLYSGLGYNEQFF
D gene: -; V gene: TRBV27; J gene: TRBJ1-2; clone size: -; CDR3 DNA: TGTGCCAGCAGTGCACATCATCCTAACTATGGCTACACCTTC; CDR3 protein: CASSAHHPNYGYTF
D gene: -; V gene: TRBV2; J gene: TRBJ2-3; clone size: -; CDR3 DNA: TGTGCCAGCAAGCCGGGACAGGGGCGACACGGGACTAGCGGCGCAGATACGCAGTATTTT; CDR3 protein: CASKPGQGRHGTSGADTQYF